This T cell receptor (beta chain) was captured in a study of technical replicates of blood from a few donors. Losses at the gene ends were 6 bases for V and 1 base for J; bases not matched to a gene: 2. This CDR3 is built from 15 residues. Per germline, CDR1 MNHEY and CDR2 SVGAGI. Measured with immunoSEQ multiplex PCR; TCRdb has only the in-frame clones, and not every one. The profile shows around 76,000 clones, 85% to 95% of them singletons. Source material: T cells isolated from PBMCs. The gene calls are TRBV6-5 and TRBJ2-3; TRBD2 agrees at 12 bases. This TCR was recovered from a human donor in good health. Here the CDR3 DNA reads TGTGCCAGCAGCCGACTAGCGGGAGGCACAGATACGCAGTATTTT. It codes for CASSRLAGGTDTQYF.